Described below is a single T cell receptor beta chain sequence and its context. As yet, its antigen is unknown. Unmatched junction bases numbered 16, after V lost 5 bases and J lost 9 bases. This CDR3 has 16 residues. Germline V gives CDR1 SGHTA, CDR2 FQGNSA. This record belongs to a study of T cell responses to AZD1222 COVID-19 vaccine. Overall study results and limits: Unmutated variant regions reportedly attract nearly half of all spike-specific TCRs. Baseline antibody screening turned up just a handful of seropositive AZD1222 recipients. Spike-specific TCR repertoires showed rising breadth and depth after two AZD1222 doses.

Libraries were prepared by immunoSEQ multiplex PCR; TCRdb keeps only in-frame clonotypes and omits some of them. Among some 95,000 clones, 85% to 90% were seen once, and the ten largest hold about 12%. The sequenced sample was peripheral blood, obtained 28 days after the second AZD1222 dose. The chain combines TRBV7-2 with TRBJ2-3; 8 bases map to TRBD2. The source of this sequence is an adult who received the AZD1222 COVID-19 vaccine. The CDR3 coding sequence is TGTGCCAGCAGCCCCCCTTTAGGGACTAGGGCCCCGACGCAGTATTTT. As protein: CASSPPLGTRAPTQYF.